The rows below give T cell receptor beta chains drawn from one sample of a study of T cell repertoires in cytomegalovirus infection. What these receptors recognize is not known. TCRdb analysed the reads with MiXCR anew, one entry per CDR3 protein. The sample yields around 78,000 distinct CDR3 sequences, about 24% seen once. The sequences come from CD8+ T cells from cultured PBMCs, collected from culture after CMV antigen stimulation. The receptors originated from a human donor in good health (CMV status not recorded). Some clones in this sample may be carry-over from other donors' samples. CDR3s include the opening cysteine and the closing phenylalanine or tryptophan. D genes are given only for firm matches. Clone size is shown for a subset of rows, as once, few, many or a class of expanded clone.

size	length	V	J	D	CDR3	DNA
many	14	TRBV7-3	TRBJ2-1	TRBD1	CASSRGQGRDEQFF	TGTGCCAGCAGCCGCGGACAGGGACGGGATGAGCAGTTCTTC
few	15	TRBV28	TRBJ1-1	TRBD1	CASSPGTGWNTEAFF	TGTGCCAGCAGTCCTGGGACAGGGTGGAACACTGAAGCTTTCTTT
few	14	TRBV11-2	TRBJ1-1	NA	CASSSADRGTEAFF	TGTGCCAGCAGCTCAGCGGACCGGGGCACTGAAGCTTTCTTT
many	14	TRBV7-9	TRBJ2-2	NA	CASSRDIQTGELFF	TGTGCCAGCAGCCGAGATATCCAAACCGGGGAGCTGTTTTTT
NA	16	TRBV6-1	TRBJ2-3	TRBD2	CASRRAGVDGTDTQYF	TGTGCCAGCAGGAGAGCGGGAGTGGATGGCACAGATACGCAGTATTTT
NA	12	TRBV6-6	TRBJ1-1	NA	CASSYANTEAFF	TGTGCCAGCAGTTACGCCAACACTGAAGCTTTCTTT
NA	16	TRBV9	TRBJ2-3	NA	CASSVAGQDHTDTQYF	TGTGCCAGCAGCGTAGCGGGGCAGGACCACACAGATACGCAGTATTTT
few	15	TRBV7-8	TRBJ2-7	NA	CASSAGTPRFYEQYF	TGTGCCAGCAGCGCCGGGACCCCCCGTTTCTACGAGCAGTACTTC
few	17	TRBV6-5	TRBJ1-2	NA	CASSYSANRLVSYGYTF	TGTGCCAGCAGTTACTCGGCCAACCGACTCGTCTCTTATGGCTACACCTTC
many	15	TRBV12-3/TRBV12-4	TRBJ2-5	TRBD2	CASSLSRLAGGIIHF	TGTGCCAGCAGTTTAAGTAGGCTAGCGGGGGGGATAATTCACTTC